This T cell receptor (beta chain) was recovered during a study of T cell responses to AZD1222 COVID-19 vaccine. The protocol was immunoSEQ multiplex PCR, while the TCRdb copy is restricted to in-frame clones and leaves out a portion. The data hold 180,000 or so clones, with roughly 91% observed a single time. About this clone itself: Its antigen is unidentified.

CDR1 and CDR2 from the germline V gene are SGHTA and FQGNSA. V lost 2 bases to trimming and J lost 4 bases, with 12 bases between them. The CDR3 totals 15 residues. Overall study findings and caveats: Spike-specific TCR breadth and depth grew following two AZD1222 doses. None of the repertoires were sampled until the peak T cell response had passed.

This chain joins TRBV7-2 and TRBJ2-1; D may match TRBD1 or TRBD2 (5 bases each). The clonotype was recovered from an adult who received the AZD1222 COVID-19 vaccine. The material was peripheral blood, obtained 28 days after the second AZD1222 dose. The CDR3 protein is CASSLSSGTYNEQFF. CDR3 sequence (DNA): TGTGCCAGCAGCTTAAGTTCAGGGACGTACAATGAGCAGTTCTTC.